This TCR beta chain was retrieved from a study of T cell responses to AZD1222 COVID-19 vaccine. General study results and limits: A reported finding is that nearly half of spike-specific TCRs target unmutated variant regions. Among vaccine-associated CD4 TCRs, coverage spanned spike, with dominance at 160-218 and 743-854. Repertoire sampling occurred only after the peak T cell response. Donors skewed white British and female; clonal diversity was possibly underestimated.

This clone came up once. The antigen remains unidentified. The junction differs from germline at one of its ends, possibly a read error. Some clones are missing from TCRdb's copy, which holds only in-frame ones; the method was immunoSEQ multiplex PCR. The sample comprises about 66,000 clones, more than 65% of which are singletons, and 23% rests with the top ten. Germline V gene sequence: CDR1 SGHKS, CDR2 YYEKEE (reference sequence). The CDR3 runs to 14 residues. This clonotype was obtained from an adult in good health. The chain joins TRBV5-5 to TRBJ1-5, with TRBD1 matching over 7 bases. The sequencing here drew on peripheral blood, taken on day 0 of MenACWY control vaccination. The CDR3, as DNA: TGTGCCAGCAGCTTGCTAGGGGGCAAACAGCCCCAGCATTTT. This sequence encodes CASSLLGGKQPQHF.